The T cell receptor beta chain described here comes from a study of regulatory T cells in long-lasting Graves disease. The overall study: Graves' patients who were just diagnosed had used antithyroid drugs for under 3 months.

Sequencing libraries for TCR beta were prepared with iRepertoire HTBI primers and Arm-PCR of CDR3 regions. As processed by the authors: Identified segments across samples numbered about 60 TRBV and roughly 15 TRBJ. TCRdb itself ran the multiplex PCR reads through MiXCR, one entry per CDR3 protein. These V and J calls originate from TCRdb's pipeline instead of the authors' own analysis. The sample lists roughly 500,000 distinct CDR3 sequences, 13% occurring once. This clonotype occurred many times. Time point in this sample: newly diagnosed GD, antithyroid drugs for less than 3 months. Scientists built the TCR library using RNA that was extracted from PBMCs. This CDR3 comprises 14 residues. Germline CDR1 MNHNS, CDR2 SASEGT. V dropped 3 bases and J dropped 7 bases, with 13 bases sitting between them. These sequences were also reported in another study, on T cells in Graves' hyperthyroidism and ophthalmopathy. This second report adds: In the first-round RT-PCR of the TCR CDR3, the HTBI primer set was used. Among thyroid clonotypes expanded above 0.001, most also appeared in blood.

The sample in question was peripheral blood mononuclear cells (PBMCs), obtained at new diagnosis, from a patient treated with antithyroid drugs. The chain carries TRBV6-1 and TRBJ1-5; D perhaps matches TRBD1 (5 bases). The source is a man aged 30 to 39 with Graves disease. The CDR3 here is CASSDRDSGQPQHF. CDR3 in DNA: TGTGCCAGCAGTGACAGGGATTCAGGGCAGCCCCAGCATTTT.